This record covers a single TCR beta chain. The target antigen is unknown. This entry comes from a study of T cells in localized non-small cell lung cancer. Findings and limits, study-wide: The appearance of a median roughly 61 of the top 100 tumor clones was seen in adjacent lung. Of the tissues analyzed, uninvolved adjacent lung showed maximal T cell clonality, greater than tumor.

The repertoire was sequenced with immunoSEQ multiplex PCR; TCRdb's copy has only in-frame clones and lacks some. The sample lists around 40,000 clones, approximately 91% occurring once. There are 13 residues in the CDR3. The V and J ends lost 7 bases and 5 bases respectively, with 15 bases between them. Per the germline V gene, CDR1 is SGHRS and CDR2 is YFSETQ. The chain recombines TRBV5-1 with TRBJ1-1; unclear D gene. The sample in question was peripheral blood, obtained before any cancer treatment. This clonotype was obtained from a female donor older than 55 with stage I squamous cell lung carcinoma. The CDR3 sequence is CASSSTDLTEAFF. CDR3 bases: TGCGCCAGCTCCTCCACAGACCTGACTGAAGCTTTCTTT.